These T cell receptor beta chains were read from a single sample in a study of OX40 agonist ivuxolimab in advanced cancers. Profiled with immunoSEQ multiplex PCR; TCRdb holds only in-frame clones, not every one. The sample has nearly 20,000 clones; roughly 90% are singletons. Material: CD4+ or CD8+ T cells sorted from blood, obtained in a trial of the OX40 agonist ivuxolimab. The source is an adult with an advanced solid tumor such as melanoma, head and neck, liver or kidney cancer. Both conserved end residues are part of each CDR3. D genes are given only for firm matches. Where a row states a size, it is once, few, many or the class of an expanded clone; other rows omit it.

V,size,J,D,CDR3,DNA
TRBV19,few,TRBJ1-4,-,CASSIRGGLEKLFF,TGTGCCAGTAGTATTAGGGGGGGATTGGAAAAACTGTTTTTT
TRBV4-2,-,TRBJ2-5,-,CASSQARQQETQYF,TGTGCCAGCAGCCAAGCCCGCCAACAAGAGACCCAGTACTTC
TRBV7-9,-,TRBJ1-2,TRBD1,CASSPPGQGASGYTF,TGTGCCAGCAGCCCACCGGGACAGGGGGCTAGTGGCTACACCTTC
TRBV6-6,-,TRBJ2-1,-,CASSGQGGFYNEQFF,TGTGCCAGCAGTGGACAGGGAGGGTTCTACAATGAGCAGTTCTTC
TRBV19,-,TRBJ2-7,TRBD1,CASSTWTGVYEQYF,TGTGCCAGTAGTACCTGGACAGGGGTCTACGAGCAGTACTTC
TRBV15,-,TRBJ2-7,-,CATSRDHGYEQYF,TGTGCCACCAGCAGAGATCACGGGTACGAGCAGTACTTC
TRBV19,-,TRBJ1-5,-,CASSIGGVPGPQHF,TGTGCCAGTAGTATAGGGGGGGTGCCGGGGCCCCAGCATTTT
TRBV6-5,-,TRBJ2-7,-,CASGVQGKYEQYF,TGTGCCAGCGGAGTCCAGGGGAAGTACGAGCAGTACTTC
TRBV18,-,TRBJ2-1,-,CASSPPASWSSYNEQFF,TGTGCCAGCTCACCACCCGCTAGCTGGAGCTCCTACAATGAGCAGTTCTTC
TRBV7-2,-,TRBJ2-5,-,CASSFGGRETQYF,TGTGCCAGCAGCTTCGGAGGGAGGGAGACCCAGTACTTC
TRBV14,-,TRBJ1-3,-,CASSHHKQGLSGNTIYF,TGTGCCAGCAGCCACCATAAACAGGGCCTCTCTGGAAACACCATATATTTT
TRBV2,once,TRBJ1-4,-,CASRQGNEKLFF,TGTGCCAGCAGGCAGGGTAATGAAAAACTGTTTTTT
TRBV2,-,TRBJ2-6,-,CASSAQDSGANVLTF,TGTGCCAGCAGCGCTCAAGACTCTGGGGCCAACGTCCTGACTTTC
TRBV5-1,-,TRBJ2-3,TRBD1,CASSPGTGGDTQYF,TGCGCCAGCAGCCCCGGGACAGGGGGGGATACGCAGTATTTT
TRBV2,once,TRBJ2-7,-,CASRAQGLSSYEQYF,TGTGCCAGCAGGGCACAGGGATTGAGCTCCTACGAGCAGTACTTC
TRBV9,-,TRBJ2-1,-,CASSVGGEGTYNEQFF,TGTGCCAGCAGCGTAGGAGGAGAGGGAACCTACAATGAGCAGTTCTTC
TRBV18,-,TRBJ1-2,-,CASSPPETYGYTF,TGTGCCAGCTCACCACCCGAGACTTATGGCTACACCTTC